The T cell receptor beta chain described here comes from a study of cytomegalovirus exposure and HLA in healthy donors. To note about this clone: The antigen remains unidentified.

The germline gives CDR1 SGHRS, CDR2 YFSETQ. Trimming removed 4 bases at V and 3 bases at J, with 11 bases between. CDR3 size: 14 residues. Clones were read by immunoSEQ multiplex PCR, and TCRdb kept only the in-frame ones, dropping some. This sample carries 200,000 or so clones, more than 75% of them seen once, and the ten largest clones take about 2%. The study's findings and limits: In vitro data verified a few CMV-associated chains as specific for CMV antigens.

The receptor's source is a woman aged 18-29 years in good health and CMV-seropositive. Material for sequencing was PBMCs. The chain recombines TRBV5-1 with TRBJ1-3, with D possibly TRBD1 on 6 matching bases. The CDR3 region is CASSTQGGGNTIYF. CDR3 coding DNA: TGCGCCAGCAGCACACAGGGTGGTGGAAACACCATATATTTT.